The rows below give T cell receptor beta chains drawn from one sample of a study of cytomegalovirus exposure and HLA in healthy donors. The assay was immunoSEQ multiplex PCR, and TCRdb's table has in-frame clones only and misses some. The data contain under 150,000 clones, around four fifths of them seen just once; the ten biggest clones take up around 2%. Source material: PBMCs. The source of these receptors is a man younger than 40 in good health and CMV-seronegative. Both conserved end residues are part of each CDR3. A D gene is named only where the DNA matches it firmly. Clone size is given for some rows only: seen once, a few or many times, or a class if the clone is expanded.

>TRBV27|.|TRBJ1-5|.
TGTGCCAGCAGTTTTGGAGTGAACTGGATTTGGCCCCAGAATTTT
CASSFGVNWIWPQNF
>TRBV14|.|TRBJ1-1|.
TGTGCCAGCAGCCCCGGATGGATGGGAGCGGGGAACACTGAAGCTTTCTTT
CASSPGWMGAGNTEAFF
>TRBV4-1|TRBD1|TRBJ2-7|.
TGCGCCAGCAGCCCGCGCGGACAGGGAAGGGACGAGCAGTACTTC
CASSPRGQGRDEQYF
>TRBV10-1|.|TRBJ1-3|once
TGCGCCAGCAGTGAGGATCGGGGTCACTCTGGAAACACCATATATTTT
CASSEDRGHSGNTIYF
>TRBV11-1|TRBD1|TRBJ1-1|.
TGTGCCAGCAGCCTACGGACAGGGGATGAAGCTTTCTTT
CASSLRTGDEAFF
>TRBV5-1|.|TRBJ2-1|.
TGCGCCAGCAGCTTGGATCTGTCGGGTAGCGTCCTACCTTACAATGAGCAGTTCTTC
CASSLDLSGSVLPYNEQFF
>TRBV15|.|TRBJ1-3|.
TGTGCCACCAGCATTACAGGGTCGGCTGGAAACACCATATATTTT
CATSITGSAGNTIYF
>TRBV6-4|.|TRBJ1-4|.
TGTGCCAGCAGTGCCAGGGTCCGAAGGGAAAAACTGTTTTTT
CASSARVRREKLFF
>TRBV28|TRBD1|TRBJ1-2|.
TGTGCCAGCAGTTTAGACAGGGACTATGGCTACACCTTC
CASSLDRDYGYTF
>TRBV5-1|TRBD1|TRBJ2-2|.
TGCGCCAGCAGCCGACAGGGGGCCGCCTTGACGGACGGGGAGCTGTTTTTT
CASSRQGAALTDGELFF
>TRBV12-5|.|TRBJ2-3|once
TGTGCTAGTGGAAACTCTTGGACAGATACGCAGTATTTT
CASGNSWTDTQYF
>TRBV6-1|.|TRBJ1-2|once
TGTGCCAGCAGGAGGGAAACAGCTTATGGCTACACCTTC
CASRRETAYGYTF
>TRBV7-9|TRBD2|TRBJ2-1|few
TGTGCCAGCAGCTTAGGCGGGGGGGCTCGGGCAGAGTTCTTC
CASSLGGGARAEFF
>TRBV15|.|TRBJ1-2|.
TGTGCCACCAGCAGAGAAAAGACAGTGACTAACTATGGCTACACCTTC
CATSREKTVTNYGYTF
>TRBV9|.|TRBJ1-2|.
TGTGCCAGCAGCTCCCAGTATAGGGGCTATGGCTACACCTTC
CASSSQYRGYGYTF
>TRBV7-3|.|TRBJ2-3|.
TGTGCCAGCAGCTTTAGCAGGGGCCTGGGGTCGGATACGCAGTATTTT
CASSFSRGLGSDTQYF
>TRBV7-9|.|TRBJ2-2|.
TGTGCCAGCAGCTCGACACTGTCTCGGAACACCGGGGAGCTGTTTTTT
CASSSTLSRNTGELFF
>TRBV5-1|TRBD1|TRBJ1-1|once
TGCGCCAGCAGCTTGGGGACAGGGGTTGGTGGGACTGAAGCTTTCTTT
CASSLGTGVGGTEAFF
>TRBV7-9|.|TRBJ2-7|.
TGTGCCAGCAGCTTAGACCCAGGAAGCTACGAGCAGTACTTC
CASSLDPGSYEQYF
>TRBV6-5|TRBD1|TRBJ1-1|.
TGTGCCAGCAGCGGACAGGAGGCGGTTGAAGCTTTCTTT
CASSGQEAVEAFF
>TRBV19|TRBD2|TRBJ2-7|.
TGTGCCAGTAGTAGGGGACTAGCGGGGGCCTACGAGCAGTACTTC
CASSRGLAGAYEQYF
>TRBV6-5|.|TRBJ2-1|few
TGTGCCAGCAGTTACCGTTCAACAGGGAATGAGCAGTTCTTC
CASSYRSTGNEQFF
>TRBV10-1|TRBD2|TRBJ2-3|.
TGCGCCAGCAGTCTTACCCGGACTAGCGGGGACACAGATACGCAGTATTTT
CASSLTRTSGDTDTQYF
>TRBV7-6|.|TRBJ2-7|.
TGTGCCAGCAGCTTAGGGTCAGTAAACGAGCAGTACTTC
CASSLGSVNEQYF
>TRBV6-5|.|TRBJ1-1|.
TGTGCCAGCAGGGCCCGGGACACCGGGGGGAGTGAAGCTTTCTTT
CASRARDTGGSEAFF
>TRBV10-3|TRBD1|TRBJ2-7|.
TGTGCCATCAGTGATAGGGGGACAGGGGACGAGCAGTACTTC
CAISDRGTGDEQYF
>TRBV9|TRBD1|TRBJ1-1|.
TGTGCCAGCAGCGAGGGACAGGGTAGAACTGAAGCTTTCTTT
CASSEGQGRTEAFF
>TRBV6-1|TRBD2|TRBJ2-1|once
TGTGCCAGCAGTCGACTAGCGGGAAACAATGAGCAGTTCTTC
CASSRLAGNNEQFF
>TRBV7-8|.|TRBJ1-1|.
TGTGCCAGCAGCTCCGGGGTACAGCTTGAAGCTTTCTTT
CASSSGVQLEAFF
>TRBV25-1|.|TRBJ1-1|.
TGTGCCAGCAGAAATAGGGGTTCTAACACTGAAGCTTTCTTT
CASRNRGSNTEAFF
>TRBV6-5|.|TRBJ2-7|.
TGTGCCAGCAGTTACTCCACTTCTGGGGGGTACGAGCAGTACTTC
CASSYSTSGGYEQYF
>TRBV6-5|.|TRBJ1-4|.
TGTGCCAGCAACAAGATGGGGGCGGCTAATGAAAAACTGTTTTTT
CASNKMGAANEKLFF
>TRBV4-1|.|TRBJ1-1|.
TGCGCCAGCAGCCAAGTAGGAGCCCAGGGTATGGACACTGAAGCTTTCTTT
CASSQVGAQGMDTEAFF